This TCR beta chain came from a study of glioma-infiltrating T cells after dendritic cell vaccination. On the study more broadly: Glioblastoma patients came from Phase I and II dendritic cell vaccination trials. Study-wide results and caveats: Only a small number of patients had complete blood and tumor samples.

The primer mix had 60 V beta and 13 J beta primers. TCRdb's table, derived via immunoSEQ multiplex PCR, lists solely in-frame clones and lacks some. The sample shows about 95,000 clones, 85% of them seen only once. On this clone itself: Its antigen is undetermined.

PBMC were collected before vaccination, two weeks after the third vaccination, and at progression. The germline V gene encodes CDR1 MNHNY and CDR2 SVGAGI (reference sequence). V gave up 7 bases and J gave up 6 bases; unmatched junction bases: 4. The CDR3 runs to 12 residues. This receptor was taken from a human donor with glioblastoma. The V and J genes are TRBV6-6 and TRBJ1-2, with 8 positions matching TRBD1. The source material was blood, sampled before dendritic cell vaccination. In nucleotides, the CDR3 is TGTGCCAGCAATAAACAGGGGGATGGCTACACCTTC. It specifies CASNKQGDGYTF.